Below, one TCR beta chain is given with its context. This clone was seen only a few times. The antigen it recognizes is unknown. No quality values exist for individual bases; no much larger clone is one base distant. TCRbeta CDR3 regions were amplified from genomic DNA by means of the immunoSEQ Assay, a bias-controlled multiplex PCR. Turning to the authors' computational methods: Nucleated cell counts per sample were estimated from amplification of reference gene primers within the assay. To quantify the absolute abundance of each unique TCRbeta CDR3 rearrangement, sequence reads were collapsed and filtered. For each sample, productive Simpson clonality was calculated as the square root of Simpson's diversity index across productive rearrangements. Here the immuneACCESS table is served through TCRdb, limited to in-frame sequences with V and J called. Missing clones are a known gap in these copies; in checked studies unresolved V genes cover under half, and the rest lacks a known reason. V and J calls and clone size are as listed in that table; D and trimming were resolved from the DNA. In this sample the table shows about 400,000 clones, 65% to 90% of which occur a single time. Under 8.5% of the sample is held by the ten biggest clonotypes.

This specimen belongs to a study of blood T cell repertoires in COVID-19 (dated by TCRdb to the early 2020s). As for the study more broadly: The collaborator samples originated in the United States, Italy and Spain and spanned the acute and convalescent phases of COVID-19. The prospective study material was composed of cDNA or gDNA derived from T cells, B-cell-depleted T cells, or PBMCs. The dataset comprised deeply sampled blood TCRbeta repertoires from subjects exposed to, actively infected with, or recovered from COVID-19. The repertoires were released in a freely available public database meant as a resource for research on the immune response to SARS-CoV-2. The samples were drawn from the first 160 participants of the ongoing ImmuneRACE study and from over a thousand subjects provided by 6 global collaborators. Nearly every sample came with metadata listing a de-identified subject ID, COVID-19 status, age in years and sex. Where available, HLA class I and class II types were taken from metadata supplied by the sample provider and were not determined by assay-based typing. Study-wide conclusions, independent of this receptor: The amount of clinical and demographic metadata varied by source and participant and was provided uncurated.

The germline V gene (reference sequence) provides CDR1 LNHDA and CDR2 SQIVND. Relative to germline, V is missing 5 bases and J is missing 3 bases, with 2 bases of the junction outside any gene match. The CDR3 runs 13 residues from the cysteine to the phenylalanine. CDR3 DNA is the only sequence kept; it has 39 bases, read in frame from the first base. In Seattle, one collaborating source enrolled patients while the infection was active and tracked those patients longitudinally over the course of disease. Collaborating institutions collected whole blood in K2EDTA tubes following their own protocols. For TCRbeta analysis, collaborators shipped samples in one of three forms: frozen whole blood, isolated PBMCs, or DNA extracted from either of those sample types.

This clonotype was sampled from an older woman with COVID-19, enrolled during active disease. This receptor chain uses TRBV19 and TRBJ1-1, with TRBD1 identical over 8 junction bases. Sequenced material: peripheral blood. The nucleotide sequence is TGTGCCAGTAGTGACAGGGGCGACACTGAAGCTTTCTTT. Translated, it gives CASSDRGDTEAFF.